One T cell receptor beta chain is described in this entry. Its matching antigen is unknown. All the donors were Caucasian adults who lived in Nashville, Tennessee. The source of the sample is a study of shared clonotypes between healthy human individuals. General study points: The study found 4.5% to 5% of naive CD4 clonotypes shared across a few donors.

Once extracted for a subset, genomic DNA was divided evenly among several immunoSEQ plates. Authors' data handling: With immunoSEQ giving junction-only sequences and no quality scores, filtering differed. The method was immunoSEQ multiplex PCR; TCRdb's version includes in-frame clones alone and lacks a portion of them. The DNA was the basis for D and trimming; V, J and clone size are from that table. The sample includes 550,000 to 850,000 clones, approximately 74% of them seen just once. The TCR sequence derives from a woman in her 30s in good health. The material sequenced was memory CD4+ T cells sorted from blood. Subset noted: CD45RA-negative fraction.

The CDR3 protein is CASRGRGAQGVYEQYF. CDR3 sequence (DNA): TGTGCCAGCAGGGGGAGGGGGGCGCAAGGGGTCTACGAGCAGTACTTC. The chain combines TRBV6-6 with TRBJ2-7; the D gene is possibly TRBD2 (7 bases). The CDR3 contains 16 residues. CDR1 is MNHNY and CDR2 is SVGAGI in the germline V gene (reference sequence). Trimming cost V 6 bases and J 3 bases, with 21 bases left between them.